This TCR beta chain was recovered during a study of T cells after yellow fever vaccination. The wider study: Low-cell-number fractions underwent preparation using SMART-Seq v4 Ultra Low Input.

This clonotype showed up just a few times. Its antigen is still unknown. Whole-study findings and limits: By day 5 rather than day 15, the secondary response had peaked, though it was weaker.

Germline loops: CDR1 SGHKS, CDR2 YYEKEE (reference sequence). The CDR3 consists of 16 residues. V lost 4 bases and J lost 3, with 18 bases in between. Using its own MiXCR run on the 5' RACE reads, TCRdb lists one record per CDR3 protein. The data show roughly 260,000 distinct CDR3 sequences, 13% seen once. This sample comprised CD4+ T cells sorted from PBMCs, obtained 45 days after the yellow fever booster vaccination. J is TRBJ2-3 and V is TRBV5-5; tentatively, D is TRBD1 (7 bases). This sequence originates from a man aged 25-40 years who received the YFV17D yellow fever vaccine. CDR3 nucleotides: TGTGCCAGCAGCCTAGGGGACAGCCGGGGGACAGATACGCAGTATTTT. This translates into CASSLGDSRGTDTQYF.